These 19 T cell receptor beta chains share one sample of origin, sequenced in a study of early T cells in non-severe SARS-CoV-2 infection. TCRdb reprocessed the 5' RACE reads via MiXCR and lists one record per CDR3 protein. Found here are around 37,000 distinct CDR3 sequences, approximately 9.1% of them singletons; the top ten hold around 12%. The specimen was whole blood. These receptors originate from an adult who was a healthcare worker with PCR-confirmed SARS-CoV-2 infection or an uninfected control (not recorded which).

This clonotype was detected ten times or more. The chain carries TRBV11-2 and TRBJ2-1; the match to TRBD2 covers 7 bases. V shed 5 bases and J 7 bases; nucleotides not matched to a gene: 8. The CDR3 totals 14 residues. From germline, CDR1 is SGHAT and CDR2 FQNNGV. The CDR3 sequence is CASSPTWGGNEQFF. In nucleotides, the CDR3 is TGTGCCAGCAGCCCGACGTGGGGGGGTAATGAGCAGTTCTTC.

This clonotype turned up a few times. The chain recombines TRBV6-5 with TRBJ2-3; D call uncertain. Trimming removed 0 bases at V and 2 bases at J, with 6 bases between. The CDR3 length is 14 residues. Germline CDR1 and CDR2: MNHEY and SVGAGI. This chain's CDR3 is CASSYSVATDTQYF. Here the CDR3 DNA reads TGTGCCAGCAGTTACTCGGTAGCCACAGATACGCAGTATTTT.

This clonotype was observed a handful of times. The rearrangement links TRBV29-1 to TRBJ2-7; the D call may be TRBD1 or TRBD2 (5 bases each). CDR3 length equals 11 residues. Trimming pared 4 bases from V and 6 bases from J, leaving 10 bases between. The germline gives CDR1 SQVTM, CDR2 ANQGSEA. The CDR3, as DNA: TGCAGCGTTGGGGACGGAGGCGAGCAGTACTTC. This encodes CSVGDGGEQYF.

This clonotype showed up just a few times. V usage is TRBV7-8 and J usage is TRBJ2-5; weak D call: TRBD2 (6 bases). Trimming pared 5 bases from V and 5 bases from J, leaving 18 bases between. The germline CDR1 and CDR2 sequences are SGHVS and FQNEAQ. The CDR3 is 15 residues long. The CDR3 reads CASSPTGGLGETQYF. In DNA, the CDR3 is TGTGCCAGCAGCCCGACTGGAGGGCTCGGCGAGACCCAGTACTTC.

Many counts were recorded for this clonotype. The chain links TRBV10-3 to TRBJ2-3, with a weak D call TRBD2 (5 bases). V lost 7 bases, J lost 0 bases, and 8 bases lay in between. Per the germline V gene, CDR1 is ENHRY and CDR2 is SYGVKD. The CDR3 extends over 13 amino acids. CDR3 protein: CAIKTGSTDTQYF. The CDR3 nucleotides are TGTGCCATCAAGACGGGGAGCACAGATACGCAGTATTTT.

This chain joins TRBV11-2 and TRBJ2-1; either TRBD1 or TRBD2 may supply D (5 bases each). The CDR3 loop spans 14 amino acids. The germline gives CDR1 SGHAT, CDR2 FQNNGV. V was trimmed by 4 bases and J by 4 bases, leaving 11 bases between them. The CDR3 DNA follows: TGTGCCAGCAGCTGGGGGTCGGAGTACAATGAGCAGTTCTTC. Amino acids: CASSWGSEYNEQFF.

This chain connects TRBV3-1 to TRBJ2-1, with 7 bases identical to TRBD2. The V gene's germline CDR1 is LGHDT and CDR2 YNNKEL (reference sequence). The junction had 5 bases not matched to a gene; V was cut back by 1 base and J by 8 bases. CDR3 length: 14 residues. The CDR3 sequence is CASSQGSGVDEQFF. As DNA, the CDR3 is TGTGCCAGCAGCCAAGGGAGCGGGGTAGATGAGCAGTTCTTC.

The rearrangement links TRBV4-1 to TRBJ2-1; D gene ambiguous. V was trimmed by 1 base and J by 7 bases, leaving 14 bases between them. This CDR3 has 15 residues. CDR1 MGHRA and CDR2 YSYEKL come from the germline V gene. CDR3 sequence reads: CASSQGRIPQNEQFF. The DNA of the CDR3 is TGCGCCAGCAGCCAAGGGCGTATCCCCCAAAATGAGCAGTTCTTC.

This chain uses TRBV7-8 with TRBJ1-5; D remains ambiguous. Trimming took off 1 base at V and 5 bases at J, with 9 bases between the two ends. Germline CDR1 is SGHVS and CDR2 is FQNEAQ. The length of the CDR3 is 14 residues. This CDR3 reads CASSLGGMDQPQHF. The DNA for the CDR3 is TGTGCCAGCAGCTTAGGGGGTATGGATCAGCCCCAGCATTTT.

This clonotype showed up many times. This chain joins TRBV10-3 and TRBJ1-1, with D possibly TRBD1 on 6 matching bases. V was trimmed by 5 bases and J by 4 bases, leaving 17 bases between them. The CDR3 contains 15 residues. Germline V gene data show CDR1 as ENHRY and CDR2 as SYGVKD. The DNA for the CDR3 is TGTGCCATCAGTTACTCAGGGGAAGGAGCCACTGAAGCTTTCTTT. The encoded protein is CAISYSGEGATEAFF.

This clonotype was detected ten times or more. The chain links TRBV9 to TRBJ2-7; D tentatively fits TRBD1 or TRBD2 (6 bases each). The V and J ends lost 8 bases and 0 bases respectively, with 15 bases between them. Germline CDR1 is SGDLS and CDR2 is YYNGEE. The CDR3 loop spans 14 amino acids. CDR3: CASGGTKDSYEQYF. CDR3 coding DNA: TGTGCCAGTGGGGGGACAAAAGACTCCTACGAGCAGTACTTC.

At least ten counts were recorded for this clonotype. The rearrangement uses TRBV28 and TRBJ2-3; D gene uncertain. CDR1 MDHEN and CDR2 SYDVKM come from the germline V gene. The CDR3 covers 13 residues. V shed 2 bases and J shed 15 bases, with 18 bases lying between them. CDR3 in amino acids: CASSLELPNAPYF. CDR3 in DNA: TGTGCCAGCAGTTTAGAACTGCCGAACGCCCCTTATTTT.

Ten or more counts support this clonotype. The J gene is TRBJ2-2, the V gene TRBV6-4; no reliable D call. V lost 2 bases to trimming and J lost 3 bases, with 4 bases between them. There are 13 residues in the CDR3. Germline V gene data show CDR1 as MRHNA and CDR2 as SNTAGT. CDR3 DNA: TGTGCCAGCAGTGACAGGGACACCGGGGAGCTGTTTTTT. Protein: CASSDRDTGELFF.

This clonotype was picked up many times. The genes are TRBV6-6 and TRBJ1-4; maybe TRBD1 (5 bases). The germline V gene has CDR1 MNHNY and CDR2 SVGAGI (reference sequence). The CDR3 is 14 amino acids. The germline V and J ends were trimmed by 6 bases and 5 bases, with 13 bases remaining between them. CDR3 amino acids: CASRSSGRNEKLFF. Here the CDR3 DNA reads TGTGCCAGCAGGTCTTCAGGGCGCAATGAAAAACTGTTTTTT.

Ten or more counts support this clonotype. The chain links TRBV28 to TRBJ2-6, with 11 bases that match TRBD1. The CDR3 runs 18 residues. V dropped 1 base and J dropped 2; count of bases not matched to a gene: 4. Germline V gene sequence: CDR1 MDHEN, CDR2 SYDVKM. The CDR3 is CASSLLGQGVPGANVLTF. CDR3 bases: TGTGCCAGCAGTTTATTGGGACAGGGGGTTCCTGGGGCCAACGTCCTGACTTTC.

This clonotype appeared many times. The chain links TRBV27 to TRBJ2-3; 8 nucleotides line up with TRBD1. The CDR3 is made up of 15 amino acids. The J segment lost 2 bases and the V segment lost 5 bases, leaving 6 bases of the junction unmatched. In germline, CDR1 is MNHEY, CDR2 SMNVEV (reference sequence). CDR3 protein: CASSAQGDPTDTQYF. As DNA, the CDR3 is TGTGCCAGCAGTGCACAGGGGGACCCCACAGATACGCAGTATTTT.

This clonotype occurred many times. The CDR3 loop is CASSFEGSGPQHF. The CDR3, as DNA: TGTGCCAGCAGCTTCGAGGGTTCAGGGCCCCAGCATTTT. The chain combines TRBV7-2 with TRBJ1-5; D is unclear. The V gene lost 3 bases and the J gene lost 9 bases, with 12 bases spanning the gap. The length of the CDR3 is 13 residues. CDR1 SGHTA and CDR2 FQGNSA come from the germline V gene.

The V call is TRBV6-1, the J call TRBJ2-5; possible D gene TRBD1, 5 bases. Trimming pared 6 bases from V and 1 base from J, leaving 6 bases between. This CDR3 is built from 12 residues. CDR1 and CDR2 (germline): MNHNS, SASEGT. The CDR3 is CASSRAQETQYF. CDR3 DNA: TGTGCCAGCAGCAGGGCCCAAGAGACCCAGTACTTC.

Many counts were recorded for this clonotype. The chain couples TRBV9 to TRBJ2-1; 9 nucleotides agree with TRBD1. J gave up 7 bases and V 0 bases, and 8 bases lay outside the gene matches. The CDR3 loop spans 16 amino acids. Germline V gene data show CDR1 as SGDLS and CDR2 as YYNGEE. The CDR3, as DNA: TGTGCCAGCAGCGTAGTCTCGGGACAGGGTCGGAATGAGCAGTTCTTC. This gives the protein CASSVVSGQGRNEQFF. Full variable domain (rest looked up from reference TRBV9 and TRBJ2-1): DSGVTQTPKHLITATGQRVTLRCSPRSGDLSVYWYQQSLDQGLQFLIQYYNGEERAKGNILERFSAQQFPDLHSELNLSSLELGDSALYFCASSVVSGQGRNEQFFGPGTRLTVL.